This TCR beta chain was recovered during a study of shared clonotypes between healthy human individuals. Study-level points and caveats: Exclusively blood specimens were collected; tissue repertoires likely differ. Depth of sequencing was expected to influence donor clonotype sharing.

For this clone: Its antigen is as yet unknown.

The CDR3 length is 15 residues. Trimming at V came to 0 bases and at J to 7 bases, leaving 8 bases not matched to a gene. Per the germline V gene, CDR1 is SGHNT and CDR2 is YYREEE (reference sequence). This table comes from immunoSEQ multiplex PCR, and its TCRdb copy is limited to in-frame clones, with some not included. Here the sample spans around 2,000,000 clones, roughly 94% being singletons. The chain employs TRBV5-4 and TRBJ1-2, with 8 bases aligning to TRBD1. This receptor was identified in a man aged 18 to 29 in good health. Specimen: naive CD4+ T cells sorted from blood. The sample's subset: CD45RA+ positively selected. CDR3: CASSLEAGGSAGYTF. The CDR3, as DNA: TGTGCCAGCAGCTTGGAGGCAGGGGGCTCCGCTGGCTACACCTTC.